This passage covers 4 T cell receptor beta chains from one sample sequenced in a study of OX40 agonist ivuxolimab in advanced cancers. Libraries were prepared by immunoSEQ multiplex PCR; TCRdb keeps only in-frame clonotypes and omits some of them. Found here are some 86,000 clones, around 84% of them singletons; the top ten hold over 5%. Sequenced material: CD4+ or CD8+ T cells sorted from blood, taken in a trial of the OX40 agonist ivuxolimab. Receptors were obtained from an adult with an advanced solid tumor such as melanoma, head and neck, liver or kidney cancer.

CDR3: CASITSGSYEQYF. The CDR3, as DNA: TGCGCCAGCATCACTAGCGGCTCCTACGAGCAGTACTTC. The chain joins TRBV10-2 to TRBJ2-7; TRBD2 matches 8 bases. The V segment lost 7 bases and the J segment 0 bases; nucleotides outside the gene matches: 2. Germline loops: CDR1 WSHSY, CDR2 SAAADI. This CDR3 contains 13 residues.

On this clone itself: At one of its ends the junction is not consistent with the germline gene, which may arise from a read error. Additional DNA sequences in this sample encode the identical CDR3. The rearrangement joins TRBV5-4 to TRBJ1-2, with 9 bases lining up with TRBD1. CDR3 size: 14 residues. The germline gives CDR1 SGHNT, CDR2 YYREEE (reference sequence). The CDR3, as DNA: TGCGCCAGCAGCTTGGGACAGGGCCAAGACGGCTACACCTTC. It specifies CASSLGQGQDGYTF.

The chain joins TRBV2 to TRBJ1-1; TRBD1 aligns across 7 bases. CDR3 length: 15 amino acids. Trimming took 7 bases from V and 4 from J; bases not matched to a gene: 12. Per germline, CDR1 SNHLY and CDR2 FYNNEI. In DNA form, the CDR3 reads TGTGCCAGCACCCGGAGGGACAGTAGGAGCACTGAAGCTTTCTTT. Translated: CASTRRDSRSTEAFF.

The chain combines TRBV5-1 with TRBJ1-2, with D possibly TRBD1 on 5 matching bases. Germline CDR1 and CDR2: SGHRS and YFSETQ. Trimming shortened V by 4 bases and J by 5 bases, and 15 bases separated the two germline ends. The CDR3 length is 14 residues. CDR3 region: CASSLDGTAYGYTF. CDR3 DNA: TGCGCCAGCAGCCTCGATGGGACGGCATATGGCTACACCTTC.